The rows below give T cell receptor beta chains drawn from one sample of a study of CD8 T cells in ankylosing spondylitis. TCRdb fed the 5' RACE reads into MiXCR, producing one record per CDR3 protein. The repertoire holds just over 150,000 distinct CDR3 sequences, with about 16% as singletons. The sequencing sample was made of blood, either unsorted or a sorted T cell fraction (not recorded which). These receptors came from a male donor with ankylosing spondylitis or in good health (not recorded which). Both conserved end residues are part of each CDR3. Each record gives: CDR3 length, clone size, V gene, J gene, D gene, CDR3 DNA, CDR3 protein. The D gene is left open where the match is weak. For some rows the clone size is stated as once, few or many, or as a class when expanded; others skip it.

13,NA,TRBV2,TRBJ1-1,NA,TGTGCCAGCAGTGGGACAGTGAACACTGAAGCTTTCTTT,CASSGTVNTEAFF
14,many,TRBV14,TRBJ2-5,NA,TGTGCCAGCAGCCAAGACCCCGCTGCTGGGACCCAGTACTTC,CASSQDPAAGTQYF
13,few,TRBV6-2/TRBV6-3,TRBJ2-1,NA,TGTGCCAGCACCCGGACTGTAGACAATGAGCAGTTCTTC,CASTRTVDNEQFF
15,many,TRBV5-1,TRBJ2-1,NA,TGCGCCAGCAGAGCACTCCCGAGCTCCTACAATGAGCAGTTCTTC,CASRALPSSYNEQFF
17,many,TRBV4-1,TRBJ1-1,NA,TGCGCCAGCAGCCAAGAAGAATTGACCCGGTTCGGCACTGAAGCTTTCTTT,CASSQEELTRFGTEAFF
16,few,TRBV27,TRBJ2-1,NA,TGTGCCAGCAGTTTTAGGGGGCCTAGCGGTTACAATGAGCAGTTCTTC,CASSFRGPSGYNEQFF
15,few,TRBV19,TRBJ2-2,NA,TGTGCCAGTACTCCCCACCAAGGGAACACCGGGGAGCTGTTTTTT,CASTPHQGNTGELFF
15,NA,TRBV10-3,TRBJ2-1,TRBD2,TGTGCCATCAGTACTAGCGGGAGGCTGGGCAATGAGCAGTTCTTC,CAISTSGRLGNEQFF
13,NA,TRBV12-3/TRBV12-4,TRBJ1-5,NA,TGTGCCAGCAGTCTCGCCACACAACAGCCCCAGCATTTT,CASSLATQQPQHF
16,many,TRBV20-1,TRBJ2-3,NA,TGCAGTGCTAGGGTCGGCGGCCAGGGTGCCTATGGTACGCAGTATTTT,CSARVGGQGAYGTQYF
15,many,TRBV24-1,TRBJ2-2,NA,TGTGCCACCCGTGGGCTGGGATCAAACACCGGGGAGCTGTTTTTT,CATRGLGSNTGELFF
17,many,TRBV5-1,TRBJ1-4,NA,TGCGCCAGCAGCTTGGTAGTCGCGGACAGACAAAATGAAAAACTGTTTTTT,CASSLVVADRQNEKLFF
13,NA,TRBV30,TRBJ1-1,NA,TGTGCCTGGAGTATACACCTGAACACTGAAGCTTTCTTT,CAWSIHLNTEAFF
20,many,TRBV12-3/TRBV12-4,TRBJ2-3,NA,TGTGCCAGCACCAAAAGGGTAGGGGGACGGATGACAGCTAGCACAGATACGCAGTATTTT,CASTKRVGGRMTASTDTQYF
16,NA,TRBV29-1,TRBJ2-5,TRBD2,TGCAGCGTTGAAAGTAGTGTCCTAGCGGGACAAGAGACCCAGTACTTC,CSVESSVLAGQETQYF
15,NA,TRBV7-3,TRBJ2-1,NA,TGTGCCAGCAGCTTAATGGGAGGGGGGGATAATGAGCAGTTCTTC,CASSLMGGGDNEQFF
15,few,TRBV6-2/TRBV6-3,TRBJ1-2,NA,TGTGCCAGCAGGCGGACGGTTCGTGGGACCTATGGCTACACCTTC,CASRRTVRGTYGYTF
13,many,TRBV6-1,TRBJ1-2,TRBD1,TGTGCCAGCAGTGAGCGACAGGGCTATGGCTACACCTTC,CASSERQGYGYTF
15,many,TRBV10-3,TRBJ2-7,TRBD2,TGTGCCATCAGTGATGGGACTAGCGGGACATACGAGCAGTACTTC,CAISDGTSGTYEQYF
12,NA,TRBV29-1,TRBJ2-5,TRBD2,TGCAGCGGTAGCGGGAGACAAGAGACCCAGTACTTC,CSGSGRQETQYF
19,NA,TRBV12-5,TRBJ2-3,TRBD2,TGTGCTAGTGGTTTGACCGGCCCACAGCGGGAGTACGGCACAGATACGCAGTATTTT,CASGLTGPQREYGTDTQYF
14,NA,TRBV2,TRBJ2-7,NA,TGTGCCAGCAACGAACTAGAGGACTACTACGAGCAGTACTTC,CASNELEDYYEQYF
11,few,TRBV7-9,TRBJ2-7,NA,TGTGCCAGCGGTGTCTCCTACGAGCAGTACTTC,CASGVSYEQYF
13,many,TRBV29-1,TRBJ2-7,TRBD2,TGCAGCGTCGTCGTGGGACTACTCAACGAGCAGTACTTC,CSVVVGLLNEQYF
17,many,TRBV28,TRBJ2-7,TRBD1,TGTGCCAGCAGTTTACCGGGACAGGGCGTACTCTCCTACGAGCAGTACTTC,CASSLPGQGVLSYEQYF
15,NA,TRBV5-6,TRBJ2-1,NA,TGTGCCAGCAGCTTGTTGGGAGGCTCATACAATGAGCAGTTCTTC,CASSLLGGSYNEQFF